These T cell receptor beta chains were read from a single sample in a study of beta chain features in type 1 diabetes. Profiled with immunoSEQ multiplex PCR; TCRdb holds only in-frame clones, not every one. The sample consists of hundreds of thousands of clones, approximately 30% of them appearing once. Sample: naive CD4+ T cells from blood. These receptor sequences come from a man aged 18-30 years in good health. CDR3s include the opening cysteine and the closing phenylalanine or tryptophan.

v_call,j_call,cdr3_aa
TRBV25-1,TRBJ2-1,CASSEYRVGIGNEQFF
TRBV5-1,TRBJ2-5,CASTSGQGGETQYF
TRBV2,TRBJ2-1,CASTGLAGVNEQFF
TRBV30,TRBJ1-2,CAWRATGLEEYGYTF
TRBV11-2,TRBJ2-1,CASSEAFRGGNYNEQFF
TRBV30,TRBJ2-1,CAWSVDTVYNEQFF
TRBV6-1,TRBJ2-7,CASSVINSGEQYF
TRBV7-3,TRBJ2-5,CASSLNGETQYF
TRBV13,TRBJ2-6,CASSRTGISGANVLTF
TRBV29-1,TRBJ2-2,CSVQRNTGELFF
TRBV20-1,TRBJ2-5,CSARRGETQYF
TRBV7-3,TRBJ2-1,CASSSGLANEQFF
TRBV4-3,TRBJ2-5,CASSQPLETQYF
TRBV30,TRBJ2-7,CAWGQVGNEQYF
TRBV7-2,TRBJ2-3,CASSLALYLADTQYF
TRBV7-8,TRBJ2-7,CASGSGWDYEQYF